One and the same sample provided the 28 T cell receptor beta chains below, sequenced in a study of cytomegalovirus exposure and HLA in healthy donors (dated 2017 in TCRdb). Library generation was performed with the immunoSEQ multiplex PCR assay. A mixture of 60 forward primers for TCR Vbeta segments and 13 reverse primers for TCR Jbeta segments was used in the multiplex PCR. Not all clones reach the TCRdb copy of this immuneACCESS table, which keeps in-frame sequences only. Checked studies attribute under half of the gap to unresolved V genes and leave the rest unexplained. Present in this sample are roughly 190,000 clones, approximately 80% of which were seen just once. The leading ten clones occupy around 1% of the sample. The source material was PBMCs. The receptors here all came from a woman aged 35 to 49 in good health and CMV-seronegative.

Here the CDR3 reads CASRRNRDSLNEKLFF. The CDR3 DNA follows: TGTGCCAGCAGGAGGAATAGGGACAGTCTTAATGAAAAACTGTTTTTT. The V call is TRBV6-6, the J call TRBJ1-4, with 7 bases lining up with TRBD1. V dropped 6 bases and J dropped 4; count of bases not matched to a gene: 11. The CDR3 has 16 residues. Germline assignment: CDR1 MNHNY and CDR2 SVGAGI (reference sequence).

This chain joins TRBV10-2 and TRBJ1-2, with 7 positions matching TRBD1. The V segment lost 2 bases and the J segment 7 bases; nucleotides outside the gene matches: 10. CDR1 WSHSY and CDR2 SAAADI come from the germline V gene. The CDR3 sequence is 15 residues long. CDR3: CASSEVETGWAGYTF. CDR3 nucleotides: TGCGCCAGCAGTGAGGTAGAGACAGGGTGGGCTGGCTACACCTTC.

This chain joins TRBV9 and TRBJ2-1; TRBD2 matches at 7 bases. The CDR3 has 16 amino acids. With V trimmed by 3 bases and J by 0 bases, 6 bases remained unmatched. The germline V gene encodes CDR1 SGDLS and CDR2 YYNGEE. The chain's CDR3 is CASSEVGGSSYNEQFF. In DNA, the CDR3 is TGTGCCAGCAGCGAGGTGGGGGGGAGCTCCTACAATGAGCAGTTCTTC.

This chain links TRBV6-5 with TRBJ2-3; 7 positions match TRBD2. Trimming removed 10 bases from V and 6 bases from J; junction bases left unmatched: 13. Germline values: CDR1 MNHEY, CDR2 SVGAGI. The CDR3 consists of 14 residues. This chain's CDR3 is CAIKPGLTADTQYF. The CDR3 DNA follows: TGTGCCATTAAGCCGGGACTAACAGCGGATACGCAGTATTTT.

The rearrangement joins TRBV5-1 to TRBJ1-2, with 7 bases matching TRBD1. Germline values: CDR1 SGHRS, CDR2 YFSETQ. Trimming took 1 base from V and 10 from J; bases not matched to a gene: 4. The CDR3 extends over 12 amino acids. The CDR3 DNA sequence: TGCGCCAGCAGCTTGACGGGACAGAACTACACCTTC. This translates into CASSLTGQNYTF.

The table lists this clone with a few counts. This chain joins TRBV2 and TRBJ2-1; 11 positions agree with TRBD2. There are 15 residues in the CDR3. The germline V gene has CDR1 SNHLY and CDR2 FYNNEI. V was clipped by 5 bases and J by 5 bases; unmatched bases: 5. CDR3 region: CASSLGLAENNEQFF. In DNA form, the CDR3 reads TGTGCCAGCAGTTTGGGACTAGCGGAGAACAATGAGCAGTTCTTC.

CDR3 bases: TGTGCCAGCTCACCACGGGTCCCGGGACAGGGTGAACAGCCCCAGCATTTT. It is translated as CASSPRVPGQGEQPQHF. V usage is TRBV18 and J usage is TRBJ1-5; 9 nucleotides agree with TRBD1. CDR1 and CDR2 from the germline V gene are KGHSH and LQKENI. The V and J ends lost 1 base and 7 bases, in that order; junction bases with no gene match: 11. This CDR3 spans 17 amino acids.

CDR3 in amino acids: CATSRDHRGRAQETQYF. In nucleotides, the CDR3 is TGTGCCACCAGCAGAGATCACCGCGGGAGAGCCCAAGAGACCCAGTACTTC. This chain links TRBV15 with TRBJ2-5, with 7 bases lining up with TRBD2. V was clipped by 0 bases and J by 1 base; unmatched bases: 8. The CDR3 sequence is 17 residues long. The germline CDR1 and CDR2 sequences are LNHNV and YYDKDF (reference sequence).

V usage is TRBV25-1 and J usage is TRBJ1-5; 10 nucleotides align to TRBD1. Germline CDR1 reads MGHDK; CDR2 reads SYGVNS. The CDR3 spans 13 residues. Trimming cost V 6 bases and J 5 bases; bases outside gene matches: 1. As DNA, the CDR3 is TGTGCCAGCAGGGGACAGGGGCATCAGCCCCAGCATTTT. Protein: CASRGQGHQPQHF.

The chain recombines TRBV18 with TRBJ1-2; 10 nucleotides agree with TRBD1. Germline V gene data show CDR1 as KGHSH and CDR2 as LQKENI. The ends lost 2 bases at V and 0 bases at J; junction bases unmatched: 0. The CDR3 length is 15 residues. CDR3 amino acids: CASSPGTGANYGYTF. The DNA for the CDR3 is TGTGCCAGCTCACCAGGGACAGGGGCTAACTATGGCTACACCTTC.

V usage is TRBV7-9 and J usage is TRBJ2-3; 9 bases line up with TRBD2. This CDR3 has 15 residues. The V and J ends lost 5 bases and 2 bases, in that order; junction bases with no gene match: 5. Germline V gene data show CDR1 as SEHNR and CDR2 as FQNEAQ (reference sequence). DNA for the CDR3: TGTGCCAGCAGCCAAATAGCGGGAGCCACAGATACGCAGTATTTT. Translating it yields CASSQIAGATDTQYF.

The rearrangement uses TRBV29-1 and TRBJ2-5; TRBD1 agrees at 7 bases. The length of the CDR3 is 16 residues. V dropped 4 bases and J dropped 0; count of bases not matched to a gene: 11. Germline V gene lookup returns CDR1 SQVTM and CDR2 ANQGSEA. CDR3 DNA: TGCAGCGTTGGAGTCCCGGGACAGAGTCACCAAGAGACCCAGTACTTC. It translates to CSVGVPGQSHQETQYF.

The chain combines TRBV11-3 with TRBJ1-1; unclear D gene. This CDR3 region has 14 residues. Germline assignment: CDR1 SGHNT and CDR2 YENEEA. Trimming left V 5 bases short and J 2 bases short, with 12 bases between. In nucleotides, the CDR3 is TGTGCCAGCAGCCCCAGGTTGAGAAACACTGAAGCTTTCTTT. This encodes CASSPRLRNTEAFF.

The V and J genes are TRBV29-1 and TRBJ1-1; TRBD1 agrees at 7 bases. After removal of 6 bases from V and 8 bases from J, the junction contained 3 bases not matched to a gene. This CDR3 region has 10 residues. Looked up from germline, CDR1 is SQVTM and CDR2 is ANQGSEA. The CDR3 spells CSVETGEAFF. In nucleotides, the CDR3 is TGCAGCGTAGAGACAGGGGAAGCTTTCTTT.

The genes are TRBV9 and TRBJ2-1; no clear D gene. The CDR3 extends over 13 amino acids. Between the trimmed V and J ends, which lost 3 bases and 4 bases, there was a span of 8 bases. Germline CDR1 reads SGDLS; CDR2 reads YYNGEE. The CDR3 reads CASSETIYNEQFF. DNA of the CDR3: TGTGCCAGCAGCGAGACAATTTACAATGAGCAGTTCTTC.

The chain employs TRBV2 and TRBJ1-4; the match to TRBD1 covers 7 bases. CDR1 and CDR2 from the germline V gene are SNHLY and FYNNEI. The V and J ends lost 3 bases and 4 bases, in that order; junction bases with no gene match: 5. This CDR3 region has 15 residues. The CDR3 coding sequence is TGTGCCAGCAGTGAGACGGGACAGATTAATGAAAAACTGTTTTTT. Its translation: CASSETGQINEKLFF.

The rearrangement joins TRBV30 to TRBJ2-3; 8 bases align to TRBD1. The germline CDR1 and CDR2 sequences are GTSNPN and SVGIG (reference sequence). The ends lost 7 bases at V and 2 bases at J; junction bases unmatched: 8. The CDR3 sequence is 14 residues long. The CDR3 sequence: CASRQGWITDTQYF. The CDR3 bases are TGTGCCTCTAGACAGGGGTGGATCACAGATACGCAGTATTTT. The full variable domain, its missing parts supplied by reference TRBV30 and TRBJ2-3, is SQTIHQWPATLVQPVGSPLSLECTVEGTSNPNLYWYRQAAGRGLQLLFYSVGIGQISSEVPQNLSASRPQDRQFILSSKKLLLSDSGFYLCASRQGWITDTQYFGPGTRLTVL.

The J gene is TRBJ1-2, the V gene TRBV29-1, with D hard to call. V gave up 4 bases and J gave up 4 bases, with 13 bases separating them. Germline V gene data show CDR1 as SQVTM and CDR2 as ANQGSEA. The CDR3 is made up of 13 amino acids. The CDR3 sequence: CSVGMVTAYGYTF. CDR3 bases: TGCAGCGTTGGTATGGTCACAGCCTATGGCTACACCTTC.

This clone came up a few times. The V call is TRBV11-3, the J call TRBJ1-1; D gene unclear. The V and J ends lost 7 bases and 2 bases respectively, with 17 bases between them. The CDR3 has 15 amino acids. CDR1 is SGHNT and CDR2 is YENEEA in the germline V gene. CDR3 residues: CASINSGSRNTEAFF. The CDR3 coding sequence is TGTGCCAGCATCAACTCGGGGAGCCGTAACACTGAAGCTTTCTTT.

The CDR3 sequence is CASSELYPGPYGYTF. Written as DNA, the CDR3 is TGTGCCAGCAGTGAACTGTACCCGGGTCCCTATGGCTACACCTTC. This chain uses TRBV6-1 with TRBJ1-2; D unclear. From germline, CDR1 is MNHNS and CDR2 SASEGT. V shed 2 bases and J shed 4 bases, with 14 bases lying between them. The CDR3 consists of 15 residues.

This clone showed up just once. The chain carries TRBV11-3 and TRBJ2-1; unclear D gene. CDR3 length: 15 amino acids. In germline, CDR1 is SGHNT, CDR2 YENEEA. Trimming pared 5 bases from V and 6 bases from J, leaving 17 bases between. The CDR3 loop reads CASSPPYPKLNEQFF. The CDR3 nucleotides are TGTGCCAGCAGCCCCCCCTACCCGAAGCTCAATGAGCAGTTCTTC. Full variable domain (outside the CDR3, taken from reference TRBV11-3 and TRBJ2-1): EAGVVQSPRYKIIEKKQPVAFWCNPISGHNTLYWYLQNLGQGPELLIRYENEEAVDDSQLPKDRFSAERLKGVDSTLKIQPAELGDSAVYLCASSPPYPKLNEQFFGPGTRLTVL.

The chain recombines TRBV5-4 with TRBJ2-7; the match to TRBD1 covers 8 bases. CDR3 length: 17 residues. V lost 3 bases, J lost 6 bases, and 17 bases stayed unmatched. The germline V gene encodes CDR1 SGHNT and CDR2 YYREEE (reference sequence). The CDR3 loop reads CASSCGCWTGCEGEQYV. In DNA form, the CDR3 reads TGTGCCAGCAGCTGCGGGTGTTGGACAGGGTGTGAGGGCGAGCAGTACGTC.

The chain has TRBV5-5 and TRBJ2-2; D may be TRBD2 (6 bases). This CDR3 spans 17 amino acids. V was shortened by 4 bases and J by 4 bases, with 20 bases between the two germline ends. The germline V gene encodes CDR1 SGHKS and CDR2 YYEKEE (reference sequence). CDR3 region: CASSPIPLAGGTGELFF. CDR3 nucleotides: TGTGCCAGCAGCCCAATCCCCCTAGCCGGGGGCACCGGGGAGCTGTTTTTT. Using reference TRBV5-5 and TRBJ2-2 for the parts outside the CDR3, the full variable domain is DAGVTQSPTHLIKTRGQQVTLRCSPISGHKSVSWYQQVLGQGPQFIFQYYEKEERGRGNFPDRFSARQFPNYSSELNVNALLLGDSALYLCASSPIPLAGGTGELFFGEGSRLTVL.

This clone was observed a single time. The rearrangement joins TRBV2 to TRBJ2-3, with unresolved D. The ends were cut back, 10 bases at V and 0 bases at J, with 14 bases in the middle. Germline V gene lookup returns CDR1 SNHLY and CDR2 FYNNEI. This CDR3 is built from 14 residues. In DNA, the CDR3 is TGTGCCACCCAGTATTCCTTGAGCACAGATACGCAGTATTTT. It translates to CATQYSLSTDTQYF.

The J gene is TRBJ1-4, the V gene TRBV12-5, with D possibly being TRBD1 (5 bases). The germline CDR1 and CDR2 sequences are LGHNT and FRNRAP. The V gene lost 1 base and the J gene lost 4 bases, with 25 bases spanning the gap. The CDR3 length is 20 residues. For the CDR3, the DNA is TGTGCTAGTGGTTTGGCCTGGAGGGCAGGCGGGGCTGGGGGTAATGAAAAACTGTTTTTT. It is translated as CASGLAWRAGGAGGNEKLFF. Drawing the rest from reference TRBV12-5 and TRBJ1-4, the complete variable domain is DARVTQTPRHKVTEMGQEVTMRCQPILGHNTVFWYRQTMMQGLELLAYFRNRAPLDDSGMPKDRFSAEMPDATLATLKIQPSEPRDSAVYFCASGLAWRAGGAGGNEKLFFGSGTQLSVL.

V is TRBV11-3 and J is TRBJ1-3; D is ambiguous. Germline lookup yields CDR1 SGHNT and CDR2 YENEEA. V was clipped by 5 bases and J by 0 bases, with 11 bases between them. This CDR3 has 15 residues. CDR3 amino acids: CASSPNPGSGNTIYF. In DNA form, the CDR3 reads TGTGCCAGCAGCCCCAACCCGGGCTCTGGAAACACCATATATTTT.

This chain connects TRBV5-4 to TRBJ2-5; 7 bases agree with TRBD1. The assigned J gene may be wrong: the sequence end matches TRBJ2-7 better. From germline, CDR1 is SGHNT and CDR2 YYREEE (reference sequence). The length of the CDR3 is 12 residues. This chain's CDR3 is CASSNRDSEQYF. The CDR3 bases are TGTGCCAGCAGCAACCGGGACAGCGAGCAGTACTTC.

The sample holds one count of this clone. The chain links TRBV5-1 to TRBJ2-1; a weak D match, TRBD2 (6 bases). V gave up 0 bases and J gave up 4 bases, with 11 bases separating them. CDR1 and CDR2 (germline): SGHRS, YFSETQ. CDR3 size: 15 residues. The CDR3: CASSLGQTSYNEQFF. In DNA, the CDR3 is TGCGCCAGCAGCTTGGGCCAGACTAGTTACAATGAGCAGTTCTTC.